Described below is a single TCR beta chain sequence and its context. Its specificity is unknown. For the second PCR, which ran for about 7 to 11 cycles, a sample-barcoded 5' primer and a J-beta primer mix were used. TCRdb called the 5' RACE reads again in MiXCR, with one record for every CDR3 protein. The sample includes just under 750,000 distinct CDR3 sequences, 22% of them seen just once. V lost 5 bases to trimming and J lost 8 bases; unmatched junction nucleotides: 10. The CDR3 sequence is 15 residues long. The data derive from a study of blood T cells in healthy people across ages. Study results and limitations: Roughly linear age-related decline in beta diversity appeared, significant by age roughly 40.

This receptor was taken from a man aged 65-85 years in good health. Sample: blood. This rearrangement joins TRBV12-3 or TRBV12-4 to TRBJ2-1; TRBD1 matches 9 bases. CDR3 nucleotides: TGTGCCAGCAGTACCGAGACAGGGGGGTACGATGAGCAGTTCTTC. This gives the protein CASSTETGGYDEQFF.